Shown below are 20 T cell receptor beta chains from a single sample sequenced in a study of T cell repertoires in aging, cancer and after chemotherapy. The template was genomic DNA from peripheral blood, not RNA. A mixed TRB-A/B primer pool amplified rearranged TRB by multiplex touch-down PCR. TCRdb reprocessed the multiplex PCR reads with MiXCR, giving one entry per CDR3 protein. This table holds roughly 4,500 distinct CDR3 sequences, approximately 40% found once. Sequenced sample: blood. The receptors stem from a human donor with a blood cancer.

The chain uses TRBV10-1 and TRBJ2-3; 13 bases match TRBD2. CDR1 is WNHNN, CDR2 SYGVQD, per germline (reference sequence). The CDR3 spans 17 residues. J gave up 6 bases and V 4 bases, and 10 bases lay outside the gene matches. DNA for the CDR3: TGCGCCAGCAGTGCGGGACTAGCGGGGCGAGTAGGGGATACGCAGTATTTT. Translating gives CASSAGLAGRVGDTQYF.

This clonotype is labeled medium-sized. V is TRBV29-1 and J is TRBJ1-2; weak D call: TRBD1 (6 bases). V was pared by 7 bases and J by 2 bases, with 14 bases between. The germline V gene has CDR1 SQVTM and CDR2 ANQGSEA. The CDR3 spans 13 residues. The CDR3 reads CSAILQGNYGYTF. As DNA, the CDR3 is TGCAGCGCCATTCTACAGGGCAACTATGGCTACACCTTC.

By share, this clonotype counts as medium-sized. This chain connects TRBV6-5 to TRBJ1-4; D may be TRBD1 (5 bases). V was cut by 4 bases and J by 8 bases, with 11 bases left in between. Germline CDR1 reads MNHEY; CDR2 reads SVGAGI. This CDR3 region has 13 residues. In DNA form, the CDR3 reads TGTGCCAGCAGTTCAGTACGGGACGAAAAACTGTTTTTT. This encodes CASSSVRDEKLFF.

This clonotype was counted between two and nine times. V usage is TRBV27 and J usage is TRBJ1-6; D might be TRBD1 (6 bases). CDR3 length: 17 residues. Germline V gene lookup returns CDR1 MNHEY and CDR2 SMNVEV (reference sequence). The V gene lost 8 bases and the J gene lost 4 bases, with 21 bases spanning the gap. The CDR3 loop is CASGTSGEGLYNSPLHF. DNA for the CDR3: TGTGCCAGCGGGACCTCAGGGGAGGGCTTATATAATTCACCCCTCCACTTT.

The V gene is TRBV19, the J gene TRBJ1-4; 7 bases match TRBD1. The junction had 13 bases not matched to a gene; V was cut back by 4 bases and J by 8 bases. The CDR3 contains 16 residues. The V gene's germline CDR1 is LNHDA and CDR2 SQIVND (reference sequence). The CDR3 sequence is CASSTHQGGDGEKLFF. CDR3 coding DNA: TGTGCCAGTAGTACCCACCAAGGGGGCGACGGAGAAAAACTGTTTTTT.

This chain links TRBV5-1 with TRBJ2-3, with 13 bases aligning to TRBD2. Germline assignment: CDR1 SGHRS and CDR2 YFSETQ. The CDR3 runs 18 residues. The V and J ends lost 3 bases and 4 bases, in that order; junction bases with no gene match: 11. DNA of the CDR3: TGCGCCAGCAGCTGGCTCCCGGGGACTAGCGGGAAAGCAGATACGCAGTATTTT. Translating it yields CASSWLPGTSGKADTQYF. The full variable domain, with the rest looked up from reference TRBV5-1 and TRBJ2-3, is KAGVTQTPRYLIKTRGQQVTLSCSPISGHRSVSWYQQTPGQGLQFLFEYFSETQRNKGNFPGRFSGRQFSNSRSEMNVSTLELGDSALYLCASSWLPGTSGKADTQYFGPGTRLTVL.

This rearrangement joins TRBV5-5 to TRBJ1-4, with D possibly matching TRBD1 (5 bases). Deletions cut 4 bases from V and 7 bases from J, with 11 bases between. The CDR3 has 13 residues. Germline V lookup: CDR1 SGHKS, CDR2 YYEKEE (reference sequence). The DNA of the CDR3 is TGTGCCAGCAGCCGGGGCCTGGGTGAAAAACTGTTTTTT. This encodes CASSRGLGEKLFF. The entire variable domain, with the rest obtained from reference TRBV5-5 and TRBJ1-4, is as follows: DAGVTQSPTHLIKTRGQQVTLRCSPISGHKSVSWYQQVLGQGPQFIFQYYEKEERGRGNFPDRFSARQFPNYSSELNVNALLLGDSALYLCASSRGLGEKLFFGSGTQLSVL.

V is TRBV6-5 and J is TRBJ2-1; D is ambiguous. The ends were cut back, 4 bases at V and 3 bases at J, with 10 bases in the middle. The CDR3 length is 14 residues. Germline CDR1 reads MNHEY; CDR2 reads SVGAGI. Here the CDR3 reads CASSLADLYNEQFF. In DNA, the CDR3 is TGTGCCAGCAGTTTGGCCGACCTCTACAATGAGCAGTTCTTC.

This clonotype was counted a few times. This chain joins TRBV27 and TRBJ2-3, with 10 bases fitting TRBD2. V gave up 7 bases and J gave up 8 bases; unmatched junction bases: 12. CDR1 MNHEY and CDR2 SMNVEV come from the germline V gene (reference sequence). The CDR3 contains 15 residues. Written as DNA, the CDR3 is TGTGCCAGCATGGGACTAGCGTTCTCGGGGGGTACGCAGTATTTT. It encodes CASMGLAFSGGTQYF.

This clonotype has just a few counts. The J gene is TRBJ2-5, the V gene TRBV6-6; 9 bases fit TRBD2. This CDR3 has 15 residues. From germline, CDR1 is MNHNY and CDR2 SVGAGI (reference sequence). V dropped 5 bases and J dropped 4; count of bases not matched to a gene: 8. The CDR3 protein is CASSLSGRVIETQYF. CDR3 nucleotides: TGTGCCAGCAGTCTTAGCGGGAGAGTGATAGAGACCCAGTACTTC.

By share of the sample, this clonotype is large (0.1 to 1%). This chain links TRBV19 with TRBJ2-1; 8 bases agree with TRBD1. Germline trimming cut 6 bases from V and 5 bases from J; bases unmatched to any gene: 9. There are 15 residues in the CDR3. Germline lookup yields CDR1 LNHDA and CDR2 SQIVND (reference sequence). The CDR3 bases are TGTGCCAGTAGCACCCGGACAGGGAACCACAATGAGCAGTTCTTC. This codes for CASSTRTGNHNEQFF. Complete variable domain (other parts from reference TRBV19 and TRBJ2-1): DGGITQSPKYLFRKEGQNVTLSCEQNLNHDAMYWYRQDPGQGLRLIYYSQIVNDFQKGDIAEGYSVSREKKESFPLTVTSAQKNPTAFYLCASSTRTGNHNEQFFGPGTRLTVL.

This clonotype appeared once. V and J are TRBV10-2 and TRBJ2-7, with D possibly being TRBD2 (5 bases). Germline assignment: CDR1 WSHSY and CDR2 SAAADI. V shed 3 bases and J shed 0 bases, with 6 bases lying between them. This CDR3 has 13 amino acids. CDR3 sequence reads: CASSEGSSYEQYF. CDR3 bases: TGCGCCAGCAGTGAAGGGAGCTCCTACGAGCAGTACTTC.

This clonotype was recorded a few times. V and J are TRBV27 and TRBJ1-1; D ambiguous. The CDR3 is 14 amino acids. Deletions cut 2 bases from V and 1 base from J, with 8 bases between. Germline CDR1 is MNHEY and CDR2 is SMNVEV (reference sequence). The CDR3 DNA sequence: TGTGCCAGCAGTTTAACCCCCCAGAACACTGAAGCTTTCTTT. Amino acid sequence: CASSLTPQNTEAFF.

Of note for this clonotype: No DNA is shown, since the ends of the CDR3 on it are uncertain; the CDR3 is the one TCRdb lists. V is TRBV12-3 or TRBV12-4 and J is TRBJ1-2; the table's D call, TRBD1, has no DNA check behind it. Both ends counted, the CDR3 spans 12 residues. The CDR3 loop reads CASSFWRGGYTF.

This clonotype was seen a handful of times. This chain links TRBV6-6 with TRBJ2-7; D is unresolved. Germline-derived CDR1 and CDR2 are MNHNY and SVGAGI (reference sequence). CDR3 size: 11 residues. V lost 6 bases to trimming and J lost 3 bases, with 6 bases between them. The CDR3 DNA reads TGTGCCAGCAGAAGCAACTACGAGCAGTACTTC. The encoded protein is CASRSNYEQYF.

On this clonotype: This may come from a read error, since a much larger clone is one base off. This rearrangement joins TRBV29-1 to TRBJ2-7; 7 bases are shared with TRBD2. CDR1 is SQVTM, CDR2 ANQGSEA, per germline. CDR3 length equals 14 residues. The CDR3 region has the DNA TGCAGCGTCTATGGCGGGAGTAACTCCTACGATCAGTACTTC. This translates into CSVYGGSNSYDQYF.

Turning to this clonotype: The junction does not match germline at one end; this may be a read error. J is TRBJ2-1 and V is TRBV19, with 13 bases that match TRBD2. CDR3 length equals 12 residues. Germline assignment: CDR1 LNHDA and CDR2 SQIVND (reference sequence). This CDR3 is CASSTFGLAGEF. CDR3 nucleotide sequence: TGTGCCAGTAGTACCTTCGGACTAGCGGGAGAATTC. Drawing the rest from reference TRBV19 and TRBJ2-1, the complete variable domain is DGGITQSPKYLFRKEGQNVTLSCEQNLNHDAMYWYRQDPGQGLRLIYYSQIVNDFQKGDIAEGYSVSREKKESFPLTVTSAQKNPTAFYLCASSTFGLAGEFGPGTRLTVL.

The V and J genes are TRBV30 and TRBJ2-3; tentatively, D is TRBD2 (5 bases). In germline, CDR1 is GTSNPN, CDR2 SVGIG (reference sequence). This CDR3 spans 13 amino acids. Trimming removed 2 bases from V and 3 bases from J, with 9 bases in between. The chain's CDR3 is CAWSNGITDTQYF. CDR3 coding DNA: TGTGCCTGGAGTAACGGGATAACAGATACGCAGTATTTT.

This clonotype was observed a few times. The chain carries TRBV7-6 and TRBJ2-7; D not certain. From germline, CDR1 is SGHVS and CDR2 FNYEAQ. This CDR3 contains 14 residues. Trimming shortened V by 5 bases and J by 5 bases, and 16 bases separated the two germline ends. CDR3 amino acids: CASSHMGNANEQYF. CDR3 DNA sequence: TGTGCCAGCAGCCACATGGGAAATGCAAACGAGCAGTACTTC.

The CDR3 is CASSLGGVGQPQHF. The CDR3 coding sequence is TGTGCCAGCAGCTTAGGCGGGGTCGGACAGCCCCAGCATTTT. This chain joins TRBV11-2 and TRBJ1-5, with D hard to call. Germline lookup yields CDR1 SGHAT and CDR2 FQNNGV. The CDR3 is 14 amino acids. Deletions cut 1 base from V and 7 bases from J, with 11 bases between.